The clone carrying this T cell receptor beta chain was counted a few times. Its antigen remains unidentified. Unique molecular identifiers tagged the TCR beta cDNA libraries. TCRdb independently ran MiXCR on the PCR reads; one entry per CDR3 protein. This sample has hundreds of thousands of distinct CDR3 sequences; 44% occur once, and the top ten carry over 1.5%. The V gene's germline CDR1 is SGHAT and CDR2 FQDESV (reference sequence). With 0 bases removed from V and 1 base from J, the gap between germline ends came to 13 bases. CDR3 length: 17 amino acids. These data are taken from a study of post-analysis software for immune sequencing data. Across the study: Relapsing-remitting, secondary progressive and progressive-relapsing multiple sclerosis were all included among the disease courses.

Study observations and caveats: With TRBV5-6, TRBV5-1 and TRBV20-1 included, roughly five TRBV segments were more frequent in patients than in controls. By F measure, samples from a shared preparation batch strongly co-clustered.

This receptor was taken from a girl between 10 and 17 years old with multiple sclerosis. Sequencing was done on a sample of blood. V is TRBV11-1 and J is TRBJ2-4, with D tentatively TRBD1 (5 bases). This chain's CDR3 is CASSLALGRRAKNIQYF. CDR3 nucleotides: TGTGCCAGCAGCTTAGCGCTGGGGCGAAGGGCCAAAAACATTCAGTACTTC.